Presented here are 14 T cell receptor beta chains from one specimen sequenced in a study of CD8 T cells in ankylosing spondylitis listed by TCRdb under 2017. Library preparation employed 5' RACE. TCRdb names Illumina HiSeq 2500 as the instrument used. Through fastp at Q25 and MiXCR, TCRdb rebuilt clones from the public reads, retaining in-frame beta chains. Rows merge per CDR3 protein into single entries with the most common DNA and genes. This sample has approximately 340,000 distinct CDR3 sequences in its table, and over 12% of those were observed once. The ten largest clones take up less than 1.1% of the sample. Source material: blood, either unsorted or a sorted T cell fraction (not recorded which). The receptor source for this set is a male donor with ankylosing spondylitis or in good health (not recorded which).

Ten or more counts support this clonotype. The V call is TRBV28, the J call TRBJ2-7; either TRBD1 or TRBD2 may supply D (5 bases each). The ends were cut back, 6 bases at V and 0 bases at J, with 12 bases in the middle. The CDR3 loop spans 14 amino acids. CDR1 and CDR2 (germline): MDHEN, SYDVKM. The CDR3 region is CASRGTVSSYEQYF. CDR3 DNA sequence: TGTGCCAGCAGGGGGACGGTGAGCTCCTACGAGCAGTACTTC.

This clonotype was recorded many times. The rearrangement links TRBV29-1 to TRBJ1-1; 7 bases align to TRBD1. Per the germline V gene, CDR1 is SQVTM and CDR2 is ANQGSEA. The CDR3 covers 13 residues. V dropped 5 bases and J dropped 6; count of bases not matched to a gene: 9. The CDR3 DNA is TGCAGCGTTCCATCCCGGGACAGCTCTGAAGCTTTCTTT. Translated: CSVPSRDSSEAFF.

The chain combines TRBV7-9 with TRBJ2-7; D might be TRBD1 (5 bases). The V end lost 3 bases, the J end lost 3 bases, and 9 bases lay between the germline ends. The V gene's germline CDR1 is SEHNR and CDR2 FQNEAQ (reference sequence). The CDR3 has 13 amino acids. This CDR3 reads CASSLDTLYEQYF. The DNA for the CDR3 is TGTGCCAGCAGCTTGGACACCCTCTACGAGCAGTACTTC.

This clonotype was detected a few times. V and J are TRBV30 and TRBJ2-5; D is possibly TRBD1 (5 bases). The CDR3 is made up of 13 amino acids. The V and J ends lost 2 bases and 5 bases respectively, with 12 bases between them. Germline CDR1 and CDR2: GTSNPN and SVGIG (reference sequence). The chain's CDR3 is CAWSLGQWETQYF. The CDR3 DNA follows: TGTGCCTGGAGTTTGGGGCAGTGGGAGACCCAGTACTTC.

V usage is TRBV20-1 and J usage is TRBJ1-3; maybe TRBD1 (5 bases). This CDR3 is 15 amino acids long. Germline V gene data show CDR1 as DFQATT and CDR2 as SNEGSKA (reference sequence). V lost 5 bases to trimming and J lost 3 bases, with 17 bases between them. This CDR3 reads CSAGDPRAGGNTIYF. CDR3 coding DNA: TGCAGTGCTGGGGACCCCAGGGCAGGTGGAAACACCATATATTTT.

This chain joins TRBV12-3 or TRBV12-4 and TRBJ1-5; tentatively, D is TRBD1 (6 bases). The CDR3 spans 15 residues. The V end was cut by 6 bases, the J end by 1 base, with 13 bases between. The DNA of the CDR3 is TGTGCCAGCAGGCCCGGGGGCAGCAGCAATCAGCCCCAGCATTTT. This gives the protein CASRPGGSSNQPQHF.

The V gene is TRBV13, the J gene TRBJ2-7; perhaps TRBD1 as D (6 bases). This CDR3 region has 14 residues. Germline V lookup: CDR1 PRHDT, CDR2 FYEKMQ (reference sequence). V lost 9 bases, J lost 2 bases, and 17 bases lay in between. CDR3 residues: CASRNTDRPYEQYF. The CDR3 DNA reads TGTGCCAGTCGGAACACGGACAGACCCTACGAGCAGTACTTC.

This clonotype was recorded a few times. The CDR3, as DNA: TGTGCCCTACGCCCTGGGGACAATGAGCAGTTCTTC. The encoded protein is CALRPGDNEQFF. The chain has TRBV30 and TRBJ2-1; D gene ambiguous. The CDR3 is 12 amino acids. The V end was cut by 8 bases, the J end by 5 bases, with 13 bases between. Per germline, CDR1 GTSNPN and CDR2 SVGIG (reference sequence).

The chain has TRBV15 and TRBJ2-1; D ambiguous. Trimming pared 8 bases from V and 0 bases from J, leaving 17 bases between. The V gene's germline CDR1 is LNHNV and CDR2 YYDKDF (reference sequence). The CDR3 is 16 residues long. In nucleotides, the CDR3 is TGTGCCACCGCTCGGGCGGCCCGGAGCTCCTACAATGAGCAGTTCTTC. Its translation: CATARAARSSYNEQFF.

The chain links TRBV30 to TRBJ2-3, with D possibly matching TRBD2 (6 bases). Germline assignment: CDR1 GTSNPN and CDR2 SVGIG (reference sequence). The V end was cut by 5 bases, the J end by 6 bases, with 18 bases between. The CDR3 length is 14 residues. The CDR3 here is CAWLGGIRRDTQYF. The CDR3, as DNA: TGTGCCTGGCTCGGCGGGATCCGGAGGGATACGCAGTATTTT.

The CDR3 nucleotides read TGCGCCAGCAGCTGGGTTACTAGCGGGGCCACAGATACGCAGTATTTT. It codes for CASSWVTSGATDTQYF. The chain combines TRBV5-1 with TRBJ2-3; TRBD2 aligns across 10 bases. The CDR3 has 16 amino acids. The ends lost 3 bases at V and 2 bases at J; junction bases unmatched: 6. Germline V gives CDR1 SGHRS, CDR2 YFSETQ.

The sample holds a few counts of this clonotype. The chain recombines TRBV25-1 with TRBJ1-2, with D uncertain. From germline, CDR1 is MGHDK and CDR2 SYGVNS. The length of the CDR3 is 15 residues. V dropped 3 bases and J dropped 4 bases, with 15 bases sitting between them. In DNA, the CDR3 is TGTGCCAGCAGTGATGGAGGGCGACGGCGCTATGGCTACACCTTC. It encodes CASSDGGRRRYGYTF.

This chain links TRBV3-1 with TRBJ1-1, with D maybe TRBD1 (5 bases). V was shortened by 4 bases and J by 7 bases, with 10 bases between the two germline ends. This CDR3 contains 12 residues. CDR1 is LGHDT and CDR2 is YNNKEL in the germline V gene (reference sequence). CDR3 sequence: CASSRGEFEAFF. CDR3 coding DNA: TGTGCCAGCAGCCGGGGGGAGTTTGAAGCTTTCTTT.

V gene TRBV12-3 or TRBV12-4 combines with J gene TRBJ2-1, with 8 bases fitting TRBD2. The CDR3 loop spans 16 amino acids. V lost 5 bases, J lost 6 bases, and 12 bases stayed unmatched. CDR3 residues: CASSTLFLGGANEQFF. DNA for the CDR3: TGTGCCAGCAGTACCCTTTTTCTCGGGGGGGCCAATGAGCAGTTCTTC.